The 7 T cell receptor beta chains below all came from one sample that was sequenced in a study of metastatic and nonmetastatic thyroid tumors. TCRdb re-called the PCR reads with MiXCR. This sample has around 26,000 clones, with over 20% found just once. Each patient went into thyroid surgery without having received any treatment. The sample consisted of blood. All receptors derive from a female donor with papillary thyroid cancer or a benign thyroid nodule (not recorded which). Some clones in this sample may be carry-over from other donors' samples.

By share, this clone counts as medium-sized. The rearrangement links TRBV20-1 to TRBJ2-1; possible D gene TRBD2, 5 bases. V was cut by 0 bases and J by 0 bases, with 9 bases left in between. CDR1 is DFQATT and CDR2 is SNEGSKA in the germline V gene (reference sequence). The length of the CDR3 is 15 residues. CDR3 DNA: TGCAGTGCTAGAGATCCTGACTACTCCTACAATGAGCAGTTCTTC. Residues: CSARDPDYSYNEQFF.

This clone was detected many times. The chain joins TRBV30 to TRBJ1-2; the D gene is possibly TRBD1 (5 bases). Germline V gives CDR1 GTSNPN, CDR2 SVGIG (reference sequence). Trimming shortened V by 4 bases and J by 4 bases, and 10 bases separated the two germline ends. The CDR3 loop spans 12 amino acids. The chain's CDR3 is CAWIGGGYGYTF. The CDR3 DNA follows: TGTGCCTGGATCGGGGGGGGCTATGGCTACACCTTC.

Many counts were recorded for this clone. This sequence joins TRBV27 and TRBJ2-2; 8 bases agree with TRBD2. Losses at the gene ends were 9 bases for V and 9 bases for J; bases not matched to a gene: 15. Germline V gene lookup returns CDR1 MNHEY and CDR2 SMNVEV (reference sequence). The CDR3 is made up of 15 amino acids. CDR3 amino acids: CARVSGGPERRELFF. DNA for the CDR3: TGTGCCAGGGTCAGCGGGGGACCCGAACGAAGGGAGCTGTTTTTT.

By sample share, this clone is large. The genes are TRBV19 and TRBJ2-1, with TRBD2 matching 9 bases. V shed 3 bases and J 4 bases; nucleotides not matched to a gene: 1. This CDR3 spans 14 amino acids. Germline CDR1 and CDR2: LNHDA and SQIVND (reference sequence). CDR3 loop: CASSMRGGYNEQFF. For the CDR3, the DNA is TGTGCCAGTAGTATGCGGGGGGGATACAATGAGCAGTTCTTC.

This clone was counted at least ten times. V usage is TRBV7-9 and J usage is TRBJ2-7; TRBD2 might be the D (6 bases). The CDR3 runs to 16 residues. Deletions cut 5 bases from V and 1 base from J, with 18 bases between. Germline CDR1 and CDR2: SEHNR and FQNEAQ (reference sequence). This chain's CDR3 is CASSPVSTGVSYEQYF. For the CDR3, the DNA is TGTGCCAGCAGCCCAGTGTCGACGGGAGTATCCTACGAGCAGTACTTC.

This clone appeared many times. The rearrangement uses TRBV20-1 and TRBJ2-5; D assignment may be TRBD1 or TRBD2 (6 bases each). This CDR3 spans 13 amino acids. Per the germline V gene, CDR1 is DFQATT and CDR2 is SNEGSKA (reference sequence). V lost 5 bases, J lost 6 bases, and 16 bases lay in between. This chain's CDR3 is CSAPVGGTKTQYF. The CDR3 DNA sequence: TGCAGTGCTCCCGTGGGGGGCACGAAGACCCAGTACTTC.

V and J are TRBV6-1 and TRBJ1-2; no reliable D call. This CDR3 comprises 12 residues. Germline loops: CDR1 MNHNS, CDR2 SASEGT. The V end was cut by 5 bases, the J end by 8 bases, with 12 bases between. CDR3 nucleotides: TGTGCCAGCAGTACCCGTGGTGGCGGCTACACCTTC. Its translation is CASSTRGGGYTF.